This T cell receptor beta chain was identified in a study of blood T cells in healthy people across ages. About the research overall: Capture by template switching was about one barcoded beta molecule per two T cells.

The V gene end was trimmed by 6 bases and the J gene end by 8 bases; junction bases not matched to a gene: 23. This CDR3 is built from 18 residues. There are a few counts of this clonotype. Its antigen is undetermined. Study-level findings and limits: Higher diversity, along with more naive CD4+ cells, distinguished long-lived donors from aged donors. Strong correlation existed between TCR beta diversity and naive T cell percentage.

Next came a second PCR, run for about 6 to 12 cycles, which used a sample-barcoded 5' primer along with a J-beta primer mix. TCRdb called the 5' RACE reads again in MiXCR, with one record for every CDR3 protein. The sample holds around 800,000 distinct CDR3 sequences, 53% seen once. The sequenced sample was blood. The chain uses TRBV12-3 or TRBV12-4 and TRBJ1-2, with 8 bases aligning to TRBD1. The source is a man aged 80 or over in good health. CDR3 DNA: TGTGCCAGCAGCGGAAGGAGCGGGACAGGTCGCAAAATAGGAGGCTACACCTTC. It specifies CASSGRSGTGRKIGGYTF.